This T cell receptor beta chain was recorded in a study of blood T cell repertoires in COVID-19 (dated by TCRdb to between 2020 and 2021). Study-wide context: Samples from collaborators originated in the United States, Italy and Spain and spanned both the acute and convalescent phases of COVID-19. Subjects who had been exposed to COVID-19, were actively infected with it, or had recovered from it provided the deeply sampled blood TCRbeta repertoires that made up the dataset. The repertoires were made available in a free public database intended to serve as a resource for research on the immune response to SARS-CoV-2. The material from the prospective study consisted of cDNA or gDNA derived from T cells, B-cell-depleted T cells, or PBMCs. Where available, HLA class I and class II types were taken from metadata supplied by the sample provider and were not determined by assay-based typing. Samples were obtained from the ongoing ImmuneRACE study (first 160 participants) and from 950 to 1,500 subjects provided by 6 global collaborators. A de-identified subject ID, COVID-19 status, age in years and sex were almost always included in the sample metadata. Summary of the overall study and its limitations: The quantity of clinical and demographic metadata differed by source and by participant and was supplied without curation.

The immunoSEQ Assay, a bias-controlled multiplex PCR, was used to amplify TCRbeta CDR3 regions from genomic DNA. On the authors' methods: Nucleated cell counts per sample were estimated from amplification of reference gene primers within the assay. To quantify the absolute abundance of each unique TCRbeta CDR3 rearrangement, sequence reads were collapsed and filtered. For each sample, productive Simpson clonality was calculated as the square root of Simpson's diversity index over productive rearrangements. TCRdb holds this immuneACCESS table with in-frame rearrangements only. Some clones are missing; in checked studies, unresolved V genes explain under half, and the rest has no known cause. That table furnishes V, J and clone size, whereas the DNA furnished D and trimming. The table for this sample lists a few hundred thousand clones; 70% to 90% of them were counted only once. The top ten clonotypes cover 7% to 8.5% of the sample.

In the prospective study, participants were about 18 to 100 years old, resided in about two dozen geographic areas of the United States, and were enrolled through a virtual design. To assign participants to cohorts, the prospective study relied on clinical history that participants themselves reported in a screening survey and a study questionnaire. In the prospective study, whole blood, serum and a nasopharyngeal or oropharyngeal swab were collected from each participant by mobile phlebotomists. Participants in the prospective study had the option to provide additional blood draws and questionnaires over a roughly 2-month period. Prospective study blood samples were shipped either frozen or at room temperature before DNA extraction. In its sample, this clone was seen once. It lacks a known antigen. Base qualities are not recorded, but no much larger clone differs from it by a single base. The CDR3 spans 18 residues, from the cysteine through the phenylalanine. The entry retains the CDR3 DNA only, 54 bases that are in frame from base 1. In the germline V gene, CDR1 corresponds to SGHVS and CDR2 to FNYEAQ. The junction shows trimming of 5 bases on V and 0 bases on J, and the gene matches do not reach 7 bases of it.

Sequenced material: PBMCs or T cells enriched from blood (not recorded which). This TCR was sampled from a woman aged 40 to 50 with acute COVID-19. This chain is built from TRBV7-6 and TRBJ1-6; TRBD1 matches 10 bases in the middle. CDR3 loop: CASSQRTGGNSYNSPLHF. The sequenced DNA is TGTGCCAGCAGCCAGAGGACAGGGGGGAACTCCTATAATTCACCCCTCCACTTT.